The entry below describes one T cell receptor beta chain. Its specificity is unknown. This sample is part of a study of beta chain features in type 1 diabetes. Study-level background: The patient and healthy donor groups were comparable for age, gender and cell yields.

Expressed TCRB transcripts got sequenced, as all isolated RNA was reverse transcribed. Naive, central memory and regulatory T cell samples yielded about 3.57 million reads on average. Method: immunoSEQ multiplex PCR; TCRdb's copy keeps in-frame clones and lacks some. In the table there are tens of thousands of clones, 69% of which are singletons. This CDR3 has 14 residues. Germline trimming cut 0 bases from V and 2 bases from J; bases unmatched to any gene: 0. Looked up from germline, CDR1 is GTSNPN and CDR2 is SVGIG (reference sequence). Findings of the study overall: In every one of the four CD4+ subsets, TCRB CDR3s were moderately but significantly shorter in Type 1 diabetes patients. Diminished insertions and augmented deletions at VDJ junctions characterized type 1 diabetes patients.

This sequence joins TRBV30 and TRBJ1-3; 8 bases align to TRBD1. The sequenced sample consisted of Tregs from blood. The sequence was obtained from a man aged 18 to 30 with type 1 diabetes. CDR3 residues: CAWSVQGAGNTIYF. CDR3 in DNA: TGTGCCTGGAGTGTACAGGGGGCTGGAAACACCATATATTTT.